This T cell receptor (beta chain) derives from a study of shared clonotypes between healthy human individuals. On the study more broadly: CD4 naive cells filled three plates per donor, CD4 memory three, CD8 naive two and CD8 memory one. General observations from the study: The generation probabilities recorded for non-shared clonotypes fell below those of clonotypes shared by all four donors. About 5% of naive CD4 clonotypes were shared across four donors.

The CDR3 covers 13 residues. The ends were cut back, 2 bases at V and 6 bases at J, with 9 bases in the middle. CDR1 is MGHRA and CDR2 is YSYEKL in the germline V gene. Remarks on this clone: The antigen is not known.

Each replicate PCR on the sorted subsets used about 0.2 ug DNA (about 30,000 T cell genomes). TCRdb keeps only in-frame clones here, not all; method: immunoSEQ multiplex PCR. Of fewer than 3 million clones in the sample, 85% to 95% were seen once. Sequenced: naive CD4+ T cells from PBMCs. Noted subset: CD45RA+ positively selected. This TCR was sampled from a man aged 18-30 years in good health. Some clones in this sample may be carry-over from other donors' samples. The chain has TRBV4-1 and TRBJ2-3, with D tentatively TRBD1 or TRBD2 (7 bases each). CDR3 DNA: TGCGCCAGCAGCCAACAGGGGGGGGATACGCAGTATTTT. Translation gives CASSQQGGDTQYF.